This TCR beta chain was found in a study of blood T cell repertoires in COVID-19. Across the study: Samples came from the United States, Italy and Spain, spanning acute and convalescent COVID-19. The analysed material was cDNA or gDNA that came from T cells, B-cell-depleted T cells, or PBMCs.

Methods used by the authors: Amplification with reference gene primers provided the estimates of nucleated cell counts. The assay was immunoSEQ multiplex PCR, and TCRdb's table has in-frame clones only and misses some. V, J and clone size are those of that table, while D and trimming were read from the DNA. The sample consists of 110,000 to 150,000 clones, approximately 87% of them appearing once. With 6 bases clipped from V and 5 bases from J, the junction kept 10 bases outside the gene matches. The CDR3 is 16 amino acids. Germline V gene lookup returns CDR1 MNHEY and CDR2 SMNVEV (reference sequence).

What was sequenced was peripheral blood. This clonotype was sampled from a human donor in a cohort sampled during active COVID-19. This chain connects TRBV27 to TRBJ2-1; TRBD2 matches 10 bases. Written as DNA, the CDR3 is TGTGCCAGCAGCCCTCAGATTAGCGGGAGGAACAATGAGCAGTTCTTC. Translated: CASSPQISGRNNEQFF.